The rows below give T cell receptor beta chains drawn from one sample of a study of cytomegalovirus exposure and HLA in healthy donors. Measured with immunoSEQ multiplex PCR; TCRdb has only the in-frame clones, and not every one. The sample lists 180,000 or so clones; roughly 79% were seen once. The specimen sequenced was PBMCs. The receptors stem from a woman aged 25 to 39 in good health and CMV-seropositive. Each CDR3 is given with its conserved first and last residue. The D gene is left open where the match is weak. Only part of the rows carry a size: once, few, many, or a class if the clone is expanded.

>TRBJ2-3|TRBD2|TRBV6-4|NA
CASSVLASGGTDTQYF
TGTGCCAGCAGTGTGTTGGCGAGCGGGGGCACAGATACGCAGTATTTT
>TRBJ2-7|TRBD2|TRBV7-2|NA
CASSFGVAGNSYEQYF
TGTGCCAGCAGCTTCGGGGTAGCGGGGAACTCCTACGAGCAGTACTTC
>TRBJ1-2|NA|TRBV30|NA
CAWKGQLTGYAF
TGTGCCTGGAAAGGACAGCTCACTGGCTACGCCTTC
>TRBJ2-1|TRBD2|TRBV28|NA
CATCLEPGGYNEQFF
TGTGCCACGTGCCTGGAGCCGGGGGGGTACAATGAGCAGTTCTTC
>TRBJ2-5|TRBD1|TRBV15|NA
CATSRGDSQETQYF
TGTGCCACCAGCAGAGGGGACAGCCAAGAGACCCAGTACTTC
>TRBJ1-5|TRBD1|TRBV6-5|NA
CASSYVQGAGQPQHF
TGTGCCAGCAGTTATGTACAGGGGGCCGGTCAGCCCCAGCATTTT
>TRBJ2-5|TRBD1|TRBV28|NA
CASSLWQGQQETQYF
TGTGCCAGCAGTTTATGGCAGGGACAGCAAGAGACCCAGTACTTC
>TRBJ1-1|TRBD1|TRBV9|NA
CASRGQGSTEAFF
TGTGCCAGCAGAGGACAGGGGTCCACTGAAGCTTTCTTT
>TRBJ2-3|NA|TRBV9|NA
CASSVDQGTQYF
TGTGCCAGCAGCGTAGATCAGGGGACGCAGTATTTT
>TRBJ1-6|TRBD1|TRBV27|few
CASRTGDGGYNSPLHF
TGTGCCAGCAGGACAGGGGATGGTGGGTATAATTCACCCCTCCACTTT
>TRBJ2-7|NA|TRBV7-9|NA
CASSLVSQGSYEQYF
TGTGCCAGCAGCTTAGTTTCCCAGGGCTCCTACGAGCAGTACTTC
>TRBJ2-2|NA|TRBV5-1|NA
CASRPDSRTGELFF
TGCGCCAGCAGACCCGACAGCCGGACCGGGGAGCTGTTTTTT
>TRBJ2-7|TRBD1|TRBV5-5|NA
CASSLRLNRDRGYEQYF
TGTGCCAGCAGCTTGAGACTGAACCGGGACAGGGGCTACGAGCAGTACTTC
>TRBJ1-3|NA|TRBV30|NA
CAWSGGHLSSGNTIYF
TGTGCCTGGAGTGGCGGACACCTCAGCTCTGGAAACACCATATATTTT
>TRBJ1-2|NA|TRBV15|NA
CATSRDPGEGGYTF
TGTGCCACCAGCAGAGATCCGGGGGAGGGTGGCTACACCTTC
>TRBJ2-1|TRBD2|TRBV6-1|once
CASSDRLAGSNEQFF
TGTGCCAGCAGTGACAGACTAGCGGGGTCCAATGAGCAGTTCTTC
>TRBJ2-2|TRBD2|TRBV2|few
CASSAPGGTGELFF
TGTGCCAGCAGTGCCCCGGGGGGAACCGGGGAGCTGTTTTTT
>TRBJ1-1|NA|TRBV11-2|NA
CASSQLETGFNTEAFF
TGTGCCAGCAGCCAGCTGGAGACAGGATTTAACACTGAAGCTTTCTTT
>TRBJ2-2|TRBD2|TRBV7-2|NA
CASSRAGGNTGELFF
TGTGCCAGCAGCCGAGCGGGGGGGAACACCGGGGAGCTGTTTTTT
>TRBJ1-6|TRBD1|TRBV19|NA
CASSTGQGSPLHF
TGTGCCAGTAGTACCGGACAGGGGTCACCCCTCCACTTT
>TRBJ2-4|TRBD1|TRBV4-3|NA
CASSQERGGGYIQYF
TGCGCCAGCAGCCAAGAAAGAGGGGGCGGGTACATTCAGTACTTC
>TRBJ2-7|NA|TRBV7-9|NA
CASSPGTAFYEQYF
TGTGCCAGCAGCCCCGGGACTGCCTTCTACGAGCAGTACTTC
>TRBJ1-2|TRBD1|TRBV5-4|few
CASSHRTGGDYGYTF
TGTGCCAGCAGCCACAGGACAGGGGGTGACTATGGCTACACCTTC
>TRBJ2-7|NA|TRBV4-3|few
CASSQGWANYEQYF
TGCGCCAGCAGCCAAGGGTGGGCAAACTACGAGCAGTACTTC
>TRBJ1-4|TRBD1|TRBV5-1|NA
CASSATGGRNEKLFF
TGCGCCAGCAGCGCTACAGGGGGCCGTAATGAAAAACTGTTTTTT
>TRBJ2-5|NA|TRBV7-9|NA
CASSFTPQETQYF
TGTGCCAGCAGCTTTACTCCTCAAGAGACCCAGTACTTC
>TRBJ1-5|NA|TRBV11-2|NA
CASSLFNNQPQHF
TGTGCCAGCAGCTTATTTAACAATCAGCCCCAGCATTTT
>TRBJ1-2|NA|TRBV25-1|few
CASSPNSDGYTF
TGTGCCAGCAGTCCTAATTCTGATGGCTACACCTTC
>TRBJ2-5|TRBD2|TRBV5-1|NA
CASSPTSGITETQYF
TGCGCCAGCAGCCCGACTAGCGGGATTACGGAGACCCAGTACTTC
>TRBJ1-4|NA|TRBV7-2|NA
CASSGGTKPNEKLFF
TGTGCCAGCAGCGGGGGGACGAAACCTAATGAAAAACTGTTTTTT
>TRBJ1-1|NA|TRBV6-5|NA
CARLNGGNTEAFF
TGTGCCAGACTTAACGGGGGGAACACTGAAGCTTTCTTT
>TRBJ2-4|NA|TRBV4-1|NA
CASSQVVGGNIQYF
TGCGCCAGCAGCCAAGTCGTAGGGGGAAACATTCAGTACTTC
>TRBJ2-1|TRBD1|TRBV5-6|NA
CASSFGQDNEQFF
TGTGCCAGCAGCTTCGGACAGGACAATGAGCAGTTCTTC
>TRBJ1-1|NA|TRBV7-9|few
CASSLRGDEAFF
TGTGCCAGCAGCTTACGGGGGGATGAAGCTTTCTTT
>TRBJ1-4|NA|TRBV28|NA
CASSLPGTNEKLFF
TGTGCCAGCAGTCTTCCGGGAACTAATGAAAAACTGTTTTTT
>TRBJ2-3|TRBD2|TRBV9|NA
CASSLGTSGSGDTQYF
TGTGCCAGCAGCCTTGGGACTAGCGGGAGTGGAGATACGCAGTATTTT
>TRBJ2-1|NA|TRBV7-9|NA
CASSTTAYNEQFF
TGTGCCAGCTCTACGACTGCGTACAATGAGCAGTTCTTC
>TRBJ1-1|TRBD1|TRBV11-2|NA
CASSKDRVLEAFF
TGTGCCAGCAGCAAGGACAGGGTTCTTGAAGCTTTCTTT
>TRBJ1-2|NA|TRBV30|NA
CAWSRRGLGGYTF
TGTGCCTGGAGTCGAAGGGGCTTGGGGGGCTACACCTTC
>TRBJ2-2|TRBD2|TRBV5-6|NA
CASSLGLAGLGGELFF
TGTGCCAGCAGCTTGGGACTAGCGGGGTTAGGCGGGGAGCTGTTTTTT
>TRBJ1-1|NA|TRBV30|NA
CASEGHDTEAFF
TGTGCTTCGGAGGGCCATGACACTGAAGCTTTCTTT
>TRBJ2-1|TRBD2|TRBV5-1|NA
CASSFSSGSMFGDEQFF
TGCGCCAGCAGCTTTTCGAGCGGGAGCATGTTCGGCGATGAGCAGTTCTTC
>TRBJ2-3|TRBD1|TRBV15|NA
CATSRVGTGVRDTQYF
TGTGCCACCAGCAGAGTGGGGACAGGGGTTAGAGATACGCAGTATTTT
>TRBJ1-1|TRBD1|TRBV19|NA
CASSGTALNTEAFF
TGTGCCAGTAGTGGGACAGCCTTGAACACTGAAGCTTTCTTT
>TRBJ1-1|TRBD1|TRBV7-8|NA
CASSHITGVALDTEAFF
TGTGCCAGCAGCCACATTACAGGGGTTGCTTTAGACACTGAAGCTTTCTTT
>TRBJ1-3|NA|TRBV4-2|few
CASSQEPGSGNTIYF
TGTGCCAGCAGCCAAGAACCAGGGTCCGGAAACACCATATATTTT
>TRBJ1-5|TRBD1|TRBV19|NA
CASTRQGLSNQPQHF
TGTGCCAGTACTCGACAGGGGTTGAGCAATCAGCCCCAGCATTTT
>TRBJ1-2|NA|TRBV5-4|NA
CASSPGSGGANYGYTF
TGTGCCAGCAGCCCCGGAAGCGGCGGAGCTAACTATGGCTACACCTTC
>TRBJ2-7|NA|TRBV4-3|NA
CASSHQISGTSPEQYF
TGCGCCAGCAGCCACCAAATATCCGGGACTTCTCCCGAGCAGTACTTC
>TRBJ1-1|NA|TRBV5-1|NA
CASSRSQNTEAFF
TGCGCCAGCAGCCGATCACAGAACACTGAAGCTTTCTTT
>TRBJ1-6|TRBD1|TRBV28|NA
CASSQPGQGGPSPLHF
TGTGCCAGCAGTCAACCGGGACAGGGGGGACCATCACCCCTCCACTTT
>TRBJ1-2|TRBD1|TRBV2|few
CASRKDRGYGYTF
TGTGCCAGCAGGAAAGACAGGGGCTATGGCTACACCTTC
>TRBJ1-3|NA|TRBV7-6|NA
CASSLRGTGNTIYF
TGTGCCAGCAGCTTAAGGGGAACGGGAAACACCATATATTTT